A single sample is the source of the 16 T cell receptor beta chains below, sequenced in a study of control samples from healthy donors and cancer patients. Sequencing was performed with immunoSEQ multiplex PCR; in TCRdb, only in-frame clones are kept and a portion is missing. The data contain 250,000 to 300,000 clones, roughly 80% of them singletons. Sequencing used PBMCs. These receptors all stem from a woman aged 60 to 75 with lung cancer.

The rearrangement joins TRBV27 to TRBJ2-3; D is possibly TRBD1 (6 bases). Germline V CDR1 and CDR2: MNHEY, SMNVEV (reference sequence). The CDR3 totals 13 residues. Trimming took off 9 bases at V and 1 base at J, with 11 bases between the two ends. This CDR3 is CASSRQGTDTQYF. The CDR3 nucleotides are TGTGCCAGTTCCAGACAGGGCACAGATACGCAGTATTTT.

This clone occurred once. V is TRBV9 and J is TRBJ2-1, with D unclear. The CDR3 is made up of 15 amino acids. Looked up from germline, CDR1 is SGDLS and CDR2 is YYNGEE. V was pared by 5 bases and J by 3 bases, with 15 bases between. The CDR3 region has the DNA TGTGCCAGCAGTGCACGGGCAGGCCTCTACAATGAGCAGTTCTTC. This translates into CASSARAGLYNEQFF.

This clone was picked up a small number of times. V usage is TRBV9 and J usage is TRBJ1-2; tentatively, D is TRBD1 (6 bases). The germline gives CDR1 SGDLS, CDR2 YYNGEE. V shed 3 bases and J shed 5 bases, with 17 bases lying between them. The CDR3 extends over 15 amino acids. The CDR3 protein is CASSATTGGWYGYTF. CDR3 nucleotide sequence: TGTGCCAGCAGCGCAACGACAGGTGGCTGGTATGGCTACACCTTC.

Only a few counts were recorded for this clone. The V call is TRBV30, the J call TRBJ2-7; no definite D call. The CDR3 runs 12 residues. Looked up from germline, CDR1 is GTSNPN and CDR2 is SVGIG (reference sequence). V was cut by 7 bases and J by 12 bases, with 22 bases left in between. The CDR3 DNA is TGTGCCTACATGGGTGTTGGGGTAGAGGCGTACTTC. This sequence encodes CAYMGVGVEAYF.

V and J are TRBV19 and TRBJ1-1; D perhaps matches TRBD1 (5 bases). Per germline, CDR1 LNHDA and CDR2 SQIVND (reference sequence). Between the trimmed V and J ends, which lost 7 bases and 3 bases, there was a span of 9 bases. The CDR3 runs 12 residues. Here the CDR3 reads CASTGGDTEAFF. CDR3 DNA sequence: TGTGCCAGTACTGGGGGGGACACTGAAGCTTTCTTT.

The chain recombines TRBV11-2 with TRBJ1-1, with TRBD1 matching over 8 bases. The trim removed 5 bases at V and 1 base at J, leaving 6 bases unmatched. CDR1 and CDR2 from the germline V gene are SGHAT and FQNNGV. The CDR3 covers 15 residues. The CDR3 nucleotides read TGTGCCAGCAGCCCCCAGGGACAGGCGAACACTGAAGCTTTCTTT. Amino acids: CASSPQGQANTEAFF. The variable domain in full, with the rest retrieved from reference TRBV11-2 and TRBJ1-1, is EAGVAQSPRYKIIEKRQSVAFWCNPISGHATLYWYQQILGQGPKLLIQFQNNGVVDDSQLPKDRFSAERLKGVDSTLKIQPAKLEDSAVYLCASSPQGQANTEAFFGQGTRLTVV.

This clone showed up just a few times. The chain has TRBV28 and TRBJ2-4; D ambiguous. CDR3 size: 13 residues. Trimming pared 8 bases from V and 0 bases from J, leaving 8 bases between. In germline, CDR1 is MDHEN, CDR2 SYDVKM. The CDR3, as DNA: TGTGCCAGCCGAACGTTAGCCAAAAACATTCAGTACTTC. It translates to CASRTLAKNIQYF.

This CDR3 is CASSEGGQGYGYTF. In DNA form, the CDR3 reads TGTGCCAGCAGTGAAGGGGGACAGGGCTATGGCTACACCTTC. The rearrangement joins TRBV6-1 to TRBJ1-2; TRBD1 aligns across 9 bases. J was trimmed by 4 bases and V by 1 base; bases with no gene match: 1. CDR3 length: 14 residues. Germline-derived CDR1 and CDR2 are MNHNS and SASEGT.

V gene TRBV7-9 combines with J gene TRBJ2-5, with D possibly being TRBD1 or TRBD2 (5 bases each). The CDR3 contains 15 residues. Germline lookup yields CDR1 SEHNR and CDR2 FQNEAQ (reference sequence). Trimming removed 4 bases from V and 2 bases from J, with 14 bases in between. The CDR3 bases are TGTGCCAGCAGCTCCGGGACCCACATTCAAGAGACCCAGTACTTC. This translates into CASSSGTHIQETQYF.

J is TRBJ2-7 and V is TRBV5-1; a weak D match, TRBD1 (6 bases). The CDR3 has 13 residues. CDR1 and CDR2 from the germline V gene are SGHRS and YFSETQ. V dropped 4 bases and J dropped 7 bases, with 15 bases sitting between them. As DNA, the CDR3 is TGCGCCAGCAGCCCGACAGGTTCATGGGAGCAGTACTTC. Residues: CASSPTGSWEQYF.

This chain uses TRBV3-1 (or the pseudogene TRBV3-2) with TRBJ1-5; D ambiguous. With 4 bases removed from V and 5 bases from J, the gap between germline ends came to 15 bases. The V gene's germline CDR1 is LGHDT and CDR2 YNNKEL (reference sequence). The CDR3 is 15 amino acids. CDR3 residues: CASSRGRRFHQPQHF. In DNA, the CDR3 is TGTGCCAGCAGCCGCGGACGTCGATTCCATCAGCCCCAGCATTTT.

V usage is TRBV5-1 and J usage is TRBJ1-3; 7 nucleotides align to TRBD1. Germline CDR1 reads SGHRS; CDR2 reads YFSETQ. This CDR3 has 17 residues. V gave up 3 bases and J gave up 2 bases; unmatched junction bases: 11. CDR3 region: CASSSSLHRGPGNTIYF. For the CDR3, the DNA is TGCGCCAGCAGCTCCTCACTTCACAGGGGACCTGGAAACACCATATATTTT.

This clone was observed a few times. The rearrangement links TRBV27 to TRBJ1-2; D might be TRBD1 (5 bases). With 5 bases removed from V and 3 bases from J, the gap between germline ends came to 16 bases. Germline lookup yields CDR1 MNHEY and CDR2 SMNVEV (reference sequence). CDR3 length: 15 residues. CDR3: CASSLEGAAYYGYTF. In DNA, the CDR3 is TGTGCCAGCAGTCTCGAAGGGGCAGCGTACTATGGCTACACCTTC.

The V call is TRBV10-3, the J call TRBJ2-7; TRBD2 aligns across 11 bases. Germline assignment: CDR1 ENHRY and CDR2 SYGVKD. V was pared by 2 bases and J by 4 bases, with 4 bases of the junction left unmatched. This CDR3 spans 15 amino acids. The DNA of the CDR3 is TGTGCCATCAGTGAGAGACTAGCGGGGAGTTACGAGCAGTACTTC. Encoded protein: CAISERLAGSYEQYF.

The J gene is TRBJ1-1, the V gene TRBV5-1; TRBD1 is a possible D gene (5 bases). CDR3 length: 14 residues. V was cut by 0 bases and J by 4 bases, with 10 bases left in between. Germline CDR1 and CDR2: SGHRS and YFSETQ. The CDR3 nucleotides are TGCGCCAGCAGCTTGGCGACGCAGGGCACTGAAGCTTTCTTT. This gives the protein CASSLATQGTEAFF. Full variable domain (rest looked up from reference TRBV5-1 and TRBJ1-1): KAGVTQTPRYLIKTRGQQVTLSCSPISGHRSVSWYQQTPGQGLQFLFEYFSETQRNKGNFPGRFSGRQFSNSRSEMNVSTLELGDSALYLCASSLATQGTEAFFGQGTRLTVV.

This clone appeared a single time. The rearrangement joins TRBV11-2 to TRBJ1-2; TRBD1 might be the D (6 bases). CDR3 length equals 13 residues. V lost 5 bases and J lost 7, with 14 bases in between. Germline values: CDR1 SGHAT, CDR2 FQNNGV. The CDR3 bases are TGTGCCAGCAGCGATGAGGGGGTCTCTGGCTACACCTTC. Translation: CASSDEGVSGYTF.